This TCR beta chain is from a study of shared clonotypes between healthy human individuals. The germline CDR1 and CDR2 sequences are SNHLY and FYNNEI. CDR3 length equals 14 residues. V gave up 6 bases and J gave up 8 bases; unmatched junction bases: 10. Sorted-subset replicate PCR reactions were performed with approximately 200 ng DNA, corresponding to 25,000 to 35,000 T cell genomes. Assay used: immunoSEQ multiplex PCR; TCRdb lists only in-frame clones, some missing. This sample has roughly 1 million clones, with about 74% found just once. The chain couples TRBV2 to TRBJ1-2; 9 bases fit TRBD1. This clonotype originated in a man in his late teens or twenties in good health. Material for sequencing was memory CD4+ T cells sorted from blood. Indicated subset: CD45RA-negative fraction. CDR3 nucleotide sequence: TGTGCCAGCAGACCCGGGGGGACAGGGCAAGGCTACACCTTC. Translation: CASRPGGTGQGYTF.